One T cell receptor (beta chain) is described in this entry. Other DNA sequences in the same sample also yield this CDR3. This entry belongs to a study of blood T cell repertoires in COVID-19. Germline assignment: CDR1 LNHDA and CDR2 SQIVND (reference sequence). With 3 bases clipped from V and 4 bases from J, the junction kept 5 bases outside the gene matches. This CDR3 comprises 15 residues. Here immunoSEQ multiplex PCR was the method, and the copy in TCRdb shows in-frame clones only, minus some. This table holds 200,000 to 250,000 clones, under 90% found once. The sample taken for sequencing was PBMCs or T cells enriched from blood (not recorded which). The V and J genes are TRBV19 and TRBJ2-3; 9 bases fit TRBD2. The receptor was isolated from a woman between 50 and 59 years old with acute COVID-19. CDR3 amino acids: CASSIGGRAADTQYF. The CDR3 DNA follows: TGTGCCAGTAGTATCGGCGGGAGGGCCGCAGATACGCAGTATTTT.